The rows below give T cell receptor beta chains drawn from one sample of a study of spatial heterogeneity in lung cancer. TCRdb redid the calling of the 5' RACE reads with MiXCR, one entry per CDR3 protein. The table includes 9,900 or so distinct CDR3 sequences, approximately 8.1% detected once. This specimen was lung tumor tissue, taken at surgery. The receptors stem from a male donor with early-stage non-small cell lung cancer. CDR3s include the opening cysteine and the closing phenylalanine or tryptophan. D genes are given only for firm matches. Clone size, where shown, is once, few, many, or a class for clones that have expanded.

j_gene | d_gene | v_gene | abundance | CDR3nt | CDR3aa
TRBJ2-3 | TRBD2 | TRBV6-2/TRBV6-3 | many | TGTGCCAGCAGTTACAAGCGGGGGGACACAGATACGCAGTATTTT | CASSYKRGDTDTQYF
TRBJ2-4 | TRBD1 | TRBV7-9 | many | TGTGCCAGCAGCCTGGACAGGGCCGAAAACATTCAGTACTTC | CASSLDRAENIQYF
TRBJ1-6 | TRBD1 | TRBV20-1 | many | TGCAGTGCTAGAGCCGCTCAGGGGGATTCACCCCTCCACTTT | CSARAAQGDSPLHF
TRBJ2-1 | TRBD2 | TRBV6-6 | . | TGTGCCAGCAGTTCCGGGACTAGCTTTGAGCAGTTCTTC | CASSSGTSFEQFF
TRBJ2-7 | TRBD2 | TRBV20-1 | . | TGCAGTGCTAGAGTTCTGGCGGGAGGGTCGAGGGAGCAGTACTTC | CSARVLAGGSREQYF
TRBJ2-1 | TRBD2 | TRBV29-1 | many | TGCAGCGTTAAGGGACTAAGCCGCTACAATGAGCAGTTCTTC | CSVKGLSRYNEQFF
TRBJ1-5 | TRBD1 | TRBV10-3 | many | TGTGCCATCTCAAAGGACAGGGCAAGCAATCAGCCCCAGCATTTT | CAISKDRASNQPQHF
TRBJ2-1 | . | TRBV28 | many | TGTGCCAGCAGCCAGCCGTTGGGGTACAATGAGCAGTTCTTC | CASSQPLGYNEQFF
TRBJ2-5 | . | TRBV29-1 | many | TGCAGCGTTGAAGATCCGGGCTACCAAGAGACCCAGTACTTC | CSVEDPGYQETQYF
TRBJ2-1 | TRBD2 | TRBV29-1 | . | TGCGGCGGGGCTAGCGGTATCTCCTACAATGAGCAGTTCTTC | CGGASGISYNEQFF
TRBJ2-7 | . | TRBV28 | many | TGTGCCAGCAGGGCCTCGGGTAGGACAGTGTTCGGGTACGAGCAGTACTTC | CASRASGRTVFGYEQYF
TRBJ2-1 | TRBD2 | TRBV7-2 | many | TGTGCCAGCAGCTTATTCATAGTTGTGGAATACAGGCCTAGCGGGAAAAATGAGCAGTTCTTC | CASSLFIVVEYRPSGKNEQFF
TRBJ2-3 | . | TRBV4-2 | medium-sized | TGTGCCAGCAGCCAAGACCCCAGCACAGATACGCAGTATTTT | CASSQDPSTDTQYF
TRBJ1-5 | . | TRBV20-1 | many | TGCAGTGCTAGTCTGCAGGAGTATAGCAATCAGCCCCAGCATTTT | CSASLQEYSNQPQHF